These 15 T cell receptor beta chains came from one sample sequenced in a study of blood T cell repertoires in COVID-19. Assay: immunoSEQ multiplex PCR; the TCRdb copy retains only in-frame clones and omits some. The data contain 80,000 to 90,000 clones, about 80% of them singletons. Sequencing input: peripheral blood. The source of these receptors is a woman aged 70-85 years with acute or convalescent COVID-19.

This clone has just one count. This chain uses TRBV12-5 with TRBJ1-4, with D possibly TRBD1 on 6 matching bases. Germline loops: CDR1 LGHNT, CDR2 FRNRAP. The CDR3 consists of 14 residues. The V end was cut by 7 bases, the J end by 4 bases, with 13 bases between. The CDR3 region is CASASDRNNEKLFF. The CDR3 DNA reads TGTGCTAGTGCCTCGGACAGAAATAATGAAAAACTGTTTTTT.

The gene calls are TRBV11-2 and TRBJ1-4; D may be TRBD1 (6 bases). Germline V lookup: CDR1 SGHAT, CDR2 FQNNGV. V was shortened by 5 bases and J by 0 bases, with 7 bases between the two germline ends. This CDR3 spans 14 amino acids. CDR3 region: CASSAGATNEKLFF. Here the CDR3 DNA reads TGTGCCAGCAGCGCAGGGGCAACTAATGAAAAACTGTTTTTT.

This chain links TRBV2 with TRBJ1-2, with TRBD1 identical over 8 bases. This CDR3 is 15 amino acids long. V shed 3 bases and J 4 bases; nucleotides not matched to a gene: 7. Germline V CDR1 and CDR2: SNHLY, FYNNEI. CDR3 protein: CASSDRTGSAYGYTF. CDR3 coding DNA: TGTGCCAGCAGTGACCGGACAGGGAGCGCCTATGGCTACACCTTC.

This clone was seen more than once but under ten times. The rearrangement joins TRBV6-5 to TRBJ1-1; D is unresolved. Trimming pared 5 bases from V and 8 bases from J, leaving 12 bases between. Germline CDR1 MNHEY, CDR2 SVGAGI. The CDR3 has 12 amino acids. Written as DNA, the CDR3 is TGTGCCAGCAGTCCTCGACTCGGAGAAGCTTTCTTT. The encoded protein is CASSPRLGEAFF.

The CDR3 loop reads CATSDPRGSGNTIYF. CDR3 in DNA: TGTGCCACCAGTGATCCCAGGGGGTCTGGAAACACCATATATTTT. V usage is TRBV24-1 and J usage is TRBJ1-3; 7 bases are shared with TRBD1. This CDR3 has 15 residues. The germline CDR1 and CDR2 sequences are KGHDR and SFDVKD. J gave up 1 base and V 3 bases, and 2 bases lay outside the gene matches.

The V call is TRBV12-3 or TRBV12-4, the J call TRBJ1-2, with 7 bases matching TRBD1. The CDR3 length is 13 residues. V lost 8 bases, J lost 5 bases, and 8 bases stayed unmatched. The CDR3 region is CASGGRGLYGYTF. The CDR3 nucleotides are TGTGCCAGCGGGGGCAGGGGGTTGTATGGCTACACCTTC.

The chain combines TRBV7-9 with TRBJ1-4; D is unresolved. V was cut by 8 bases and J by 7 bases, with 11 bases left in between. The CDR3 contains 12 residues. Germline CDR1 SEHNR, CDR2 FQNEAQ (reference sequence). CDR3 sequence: CASRLRSEKLFF. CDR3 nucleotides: TGTGCCAGCCGACTTAGAAGTGAAAAACTGTTTTTT.

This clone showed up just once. The CDR3 DNA reads as TGCGCCAGCAGCCTAACGACGGAGACCTATGGCTACACCTTC. This gives the protein CASSLTTETYGYTF. The chain has TRBV5-1 and TRBJ1-2; D is unresolved. V lost 4 bases to trimming and J lost 4 bases, with 14 bases between them. The germline V gene encodes CDR1 SGHRS and CDR2 YFSETQ. CDR3 length equals 14 residues.

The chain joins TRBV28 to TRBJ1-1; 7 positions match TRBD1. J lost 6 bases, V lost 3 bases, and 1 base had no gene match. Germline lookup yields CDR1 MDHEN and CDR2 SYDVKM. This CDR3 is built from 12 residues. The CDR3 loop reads CASSFQGAEAFF. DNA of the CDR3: TGTGCCAGCAGTTTCCAGGGGGCTGAAGCTTTCTTT.

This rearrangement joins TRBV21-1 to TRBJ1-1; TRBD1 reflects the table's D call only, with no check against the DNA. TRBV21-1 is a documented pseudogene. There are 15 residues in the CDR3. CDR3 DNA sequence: TGTGCCAGCGGTAGCAGGGTTCTAGGCGACACTGAAGCTTTCTTT. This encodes CASGSRVLGDTEAFF.

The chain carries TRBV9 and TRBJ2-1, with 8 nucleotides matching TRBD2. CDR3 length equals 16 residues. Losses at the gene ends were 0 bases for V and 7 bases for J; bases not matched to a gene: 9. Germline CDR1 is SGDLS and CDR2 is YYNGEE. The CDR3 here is CASSVGPRGGENEQFF. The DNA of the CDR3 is TGTGCCAGCAGCGTAGGGCCCCGGGGGGGAGAGAATGAGCAGTTCTTC.

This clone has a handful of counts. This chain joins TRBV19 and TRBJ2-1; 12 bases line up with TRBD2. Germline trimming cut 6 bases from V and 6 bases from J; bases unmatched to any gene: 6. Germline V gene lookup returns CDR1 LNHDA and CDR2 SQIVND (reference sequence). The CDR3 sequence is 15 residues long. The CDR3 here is CASRALAGGGNEQFF. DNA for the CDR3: TGTGCCAGTAGAGCCCTAGCGGGGGGGGGCAATGAGCAGTTCTTC.

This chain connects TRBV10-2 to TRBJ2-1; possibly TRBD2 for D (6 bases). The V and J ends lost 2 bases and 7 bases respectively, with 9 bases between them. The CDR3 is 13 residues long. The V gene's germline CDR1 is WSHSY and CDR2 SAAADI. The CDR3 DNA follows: TGCGCCAGCAGTGAGACTCGGGGGAATGAGCAGTTCTTC. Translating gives CASSETRGNEQFF.

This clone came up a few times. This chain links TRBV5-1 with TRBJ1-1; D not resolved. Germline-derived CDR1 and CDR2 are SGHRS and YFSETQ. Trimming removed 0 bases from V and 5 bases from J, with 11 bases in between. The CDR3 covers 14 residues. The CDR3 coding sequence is TGCGCCAGCAGCTTGGACCTCGGCGGAACTGAAGCTTTCTTT. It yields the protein CASSLDLGGTEAFF.

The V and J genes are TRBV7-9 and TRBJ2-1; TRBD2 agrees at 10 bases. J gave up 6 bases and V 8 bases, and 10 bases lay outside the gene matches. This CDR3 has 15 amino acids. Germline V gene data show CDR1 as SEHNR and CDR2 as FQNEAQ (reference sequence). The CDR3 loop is CASSAGSGGFNEQFF. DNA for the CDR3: TGTGCCAGCTCGGCCGGTAGCGGGGGGTTCAATGAGCAGTTCTTC.